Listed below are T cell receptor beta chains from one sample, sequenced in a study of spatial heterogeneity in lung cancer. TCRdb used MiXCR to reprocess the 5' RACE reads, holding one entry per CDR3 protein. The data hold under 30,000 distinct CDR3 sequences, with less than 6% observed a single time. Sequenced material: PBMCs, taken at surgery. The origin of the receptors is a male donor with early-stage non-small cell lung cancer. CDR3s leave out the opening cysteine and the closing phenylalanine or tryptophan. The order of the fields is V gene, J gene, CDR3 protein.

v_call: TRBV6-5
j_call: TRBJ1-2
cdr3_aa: ASRQGSYGYT

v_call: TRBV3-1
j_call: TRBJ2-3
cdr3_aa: ASSQNSGGPRNTQY

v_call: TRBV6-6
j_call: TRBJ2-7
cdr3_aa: ASQRKTVPYEQY

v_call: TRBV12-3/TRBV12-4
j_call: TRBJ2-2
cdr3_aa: ASSPRGRVRNTGELF

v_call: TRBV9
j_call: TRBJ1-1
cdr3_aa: ASSVGGTANTEAF

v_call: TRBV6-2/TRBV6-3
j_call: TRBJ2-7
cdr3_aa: ASSLGVWYEQY

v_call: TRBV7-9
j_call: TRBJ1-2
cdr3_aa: ASSWDRGDGYT

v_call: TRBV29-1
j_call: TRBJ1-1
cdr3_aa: SVVLGLNRGEAF

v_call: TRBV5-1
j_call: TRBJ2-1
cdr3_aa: ASSLGLAGGHNEQF

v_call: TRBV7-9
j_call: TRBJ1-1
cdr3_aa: ASRYIGTNTEAF

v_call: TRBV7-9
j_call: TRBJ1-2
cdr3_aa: ASSFQEISYGYT

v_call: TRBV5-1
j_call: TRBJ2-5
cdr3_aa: ASSLGTAGKETQY

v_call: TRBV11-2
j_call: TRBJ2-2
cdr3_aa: ASSTGQYTGELF

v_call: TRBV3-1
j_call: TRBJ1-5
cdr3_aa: ASSNTGQGSNQPQH

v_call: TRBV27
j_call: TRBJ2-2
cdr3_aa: ASSLSRVGGELF

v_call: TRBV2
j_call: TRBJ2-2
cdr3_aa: ASKVGAPPGELF

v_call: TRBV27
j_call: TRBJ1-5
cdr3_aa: ASSFSASNQPQH

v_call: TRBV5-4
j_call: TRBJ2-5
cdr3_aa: ASSQPGQRVPQY

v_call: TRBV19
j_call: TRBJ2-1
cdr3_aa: ASSMGQGRDEQF

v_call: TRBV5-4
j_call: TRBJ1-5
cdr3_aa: ASSTQGSNQPQH

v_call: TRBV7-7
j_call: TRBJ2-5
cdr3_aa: ASSFGTGGRETQY

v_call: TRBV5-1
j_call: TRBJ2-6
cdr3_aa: ASSLTPGTAVTGANVLT

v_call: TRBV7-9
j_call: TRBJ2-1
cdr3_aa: ASSPPSYNEQF

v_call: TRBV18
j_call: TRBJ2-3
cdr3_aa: ASLRGISTDTQY

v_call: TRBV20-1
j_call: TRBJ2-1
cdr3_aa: RPGGHEQF

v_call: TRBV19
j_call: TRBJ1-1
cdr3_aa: ASSLEVGRSKAF

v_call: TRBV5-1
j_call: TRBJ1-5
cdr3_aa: ASSSGTPGQPQH

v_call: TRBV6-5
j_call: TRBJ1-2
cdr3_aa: ASSYSGAYGYT

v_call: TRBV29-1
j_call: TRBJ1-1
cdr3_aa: SVAETGSTEAF

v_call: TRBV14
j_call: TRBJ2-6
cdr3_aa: ASSQIQGAGANVLT

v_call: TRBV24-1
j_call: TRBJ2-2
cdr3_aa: ATSPGTGDTGELF

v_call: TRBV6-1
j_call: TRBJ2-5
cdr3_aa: ASSRDRDETQY

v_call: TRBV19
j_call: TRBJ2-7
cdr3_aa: ASSDQAAVTYEQY

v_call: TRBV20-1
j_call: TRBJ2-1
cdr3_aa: SAPAGGLYEQF

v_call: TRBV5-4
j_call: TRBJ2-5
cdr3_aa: ASSLVAGGREETQY

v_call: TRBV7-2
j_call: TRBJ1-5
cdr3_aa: ASSPGNLAGISNQPQH

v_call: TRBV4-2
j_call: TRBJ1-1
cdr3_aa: ASSQDPGQGFSNTEAF

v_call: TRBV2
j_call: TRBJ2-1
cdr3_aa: ASSDNLGTRNNEQF

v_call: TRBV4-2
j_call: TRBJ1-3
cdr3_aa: ASSQDWAAGNTIY

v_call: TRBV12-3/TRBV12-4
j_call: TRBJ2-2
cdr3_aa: ASSSNREITGELF

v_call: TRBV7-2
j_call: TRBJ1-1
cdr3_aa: ASSLEGATEAF

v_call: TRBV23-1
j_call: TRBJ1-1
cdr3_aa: ASRTGTGVKFDKTEAF

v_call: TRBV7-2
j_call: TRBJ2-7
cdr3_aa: ASSLGTASSYEQY

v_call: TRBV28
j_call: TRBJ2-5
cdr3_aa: ASARTGSGETQY

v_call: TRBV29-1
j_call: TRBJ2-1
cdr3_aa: SVRAINEQF

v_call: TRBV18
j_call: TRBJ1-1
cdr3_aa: ASSPPLGLNTEAF

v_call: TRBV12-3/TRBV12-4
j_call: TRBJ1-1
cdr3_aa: ASSLFTGNTEAF

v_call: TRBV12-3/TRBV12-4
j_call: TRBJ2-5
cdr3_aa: ASSKNVPGLAGGVWETQY

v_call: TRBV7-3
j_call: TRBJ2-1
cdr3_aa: ASSLYGTKDNEQF

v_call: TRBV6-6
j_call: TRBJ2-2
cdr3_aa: ASTNSNTGELF